The 29 T cell receptor beta chains presented below share a single source sample, sequenced in a study of blood T cell repertoires in COVID-19. Method: immunoSEQ multiplex PCR; TCRdb's copy keeps in-frame clones and lacks some. The sample lists roughly 180,000 clones, approximately 85% occurring once. The sample taken for sequencing was peripheral blood. The receptors were sampled from a woman aged 55-70 years with acute or convalescent COVID-19.

V is TRBV28 and J is TRBJ2-1; D ambiguous. V was clipped by 2 bases and J by 9 bases, with 5 bases between them. This CDR3 is 11 amino acids long. The V gene's germline CDR1 is MDHEN and CDR2 SYDVKM. This CDR3 reads CASSLTFEQFF. In DNA, the CDR3 is TGTGCCAGCAGTTTAACTTTTGAGCAGTTCTTC.

V and J are TRBV27 and TRBJ2-1; D gene uncertain. Trimming stripped 6 bases from V and 0 bases from J, with 12 bases between. This CDR3 is 15 amino acids long. Per germline, CDR1 MNHEY and CDR2 SMNVEV (reference sequence). CDR3 amino acids: CASSLLMSSYNEQFF. CDR3 sequence (DNA): TGTGCCAGCAGCCTCCTAATGTCCTCCTACAATGAGCAGTTCTTC.

The chain is built from TRBV3-1 (or the pseudogene TRBV3-2) and TRBJ1-2; 7 bases agree with TRBD1. Germline lookup yields CDR1 LGHDT and CDR2 YNNKEL (reference sequence). This CDR3 region has 14 residues. The V segment lost 4 bases and the J segment 2 bases; nucleotides outside the gene matches: 4. CDR3 sequence: CASSPSTGNYGYTF. Here the CDR3 DNA reads TGTGCCAGCAGCCCCTCGACAGGGAACTATGGCTACACCTTC.

This chain joins TRBV2 and TRBJ2-2; D is perhaps TRBD2 (5 bases). The CDR3 extends over 14 amino acids. The V end lost 6 bases, the J end lost 0 bases, and 8 bases lay between the germline ends. Germline V lookup: CDR1 SNHLY, CDR2 FYNNEI. In DNA form, the CDR3 reads TGTGCCAGCAGGACGGGGTCGAACACCGGGGAGCTGTTTTTT. As protein: CASRTGSNTGELFF.

V is TRBV30 and J is TRBJ2-7; 9 nucleotides align to TRBD2. Germline assignment: CDR1 GTSNPN and CDR2 SVGIG (reference sequence). The CDR3 loop spans 16 amino acids. Trimming cost V 2 bases and J 6 bases; bases outside gene matches: 14. The CDR3 bases are TGTGCCTGGAGTAGGGGAGAACTAGCGGGCCAACTCGAGCAGTACTTC. It is translated as CAWSRGELAGQLEQYF.

The chain is built from TRBV4-2 and TRBJ2-2, with TRBD2 matching over 9 bases. J gave up 2 bases and V 0 bases, and 7 bases lay outside the gene matches. The germline V gene encodes CDR1 LGHNA and CDR2 YNFKEQ. The CDR3 is made up of 18 amino acids. The chain's CDR3 is CASSQEGSGRLNTGELFF. In DNA, the CDR3 is TGTGCCAGCAGCCAAGAGGGGAGCGGGAGGCTTAACACCGGGGAGCTGTTTTTT.

J is TRBJ2-5 and V is TRBV24-1; 7 bases fit TRBD1. The CDR3 totals 16 residues. Germline CDR1 reads KGHDR; CDR2 reads SFDVKD. V shed 3 bases and J 2 bases; nucleotides not matched to a gene: 8. The CDR3 region is CATSDPTPGQQETQYF. The CDR3 DNA sequence: TGTGCCACCAGTGATCCGACCCCGGGACAGCAAGAGACCCAGTACTTC.

The chain couples TRBV2 to TRBJ2-1; TRBD1 agrees at 8 bases. There are 17 residues in the CDR3. V lost 4 bases to trimming and J lost 0 bases; unmatched junction nucleotides: 8. The germline gives CDR1 SNHLY, CDR2 FYNNEI. CDR3 loop: CASSGSRTGSSYNEQFF. The CDR3 region has the DNA TGTGCCAGCAGTGGGTCGCGGACAGGGAGCTCCTACAATGAGCAGTTCTTC.

A note on this clone: Other DNA sequences from this sample encode an identical CDR3 as well. V gene TRBV28 combines with J gene TRBJ1-5, with 8 bases matching TRBD1. After removal of 5 bases from V and 2 bases from J, the junction contained 5 bases not matched to a gene. This CDR3 has 15 residues. Germline CDR1 reads MDHEN; CDR2 reads SYDVKM. In DNA form, the CDR3 reads TGTGCCAGCAGTCCTGGGACAGGAGGCAATCAGCCCCAGCATTTT. Its protein is CASSPGTGGNQPQHF.

The chain recombines TRBV5-1 with TRBJ2-1, with TRBD2 identical over 14 bases. Germline CDR1 and CDR2: SGHRS and YFSETQ. J lost 0 bases, V lost 3 bases, and 8 bases had no gene match. This CDR3 region has 19 residues. CDR3 residues: CASSSGLAGGTSSYNEQFF. CDR3 coding DNA: TGCGCCAGCAGCTCCGGACTAGCGGGAGGTACCAGCTCCTACAATGAGCAGTTCTTC.

The chain is built from TRBV10-2 and TRBJ2-1; TRBD2 matches 14 bases. V trimming: 8 bases; J trimming: 2 bases; junction bases outside the gene matches: 5. Germline CDR1 WSHSY, CDR2 SAAADI. The CDR3 is 16 residues long. The CDR3 sequence: CASRLAGGGPYNEQFF. The CDR3 bases are TGCGCCAGCCGACTAGCGGGAGGGGGCCCCTACAATGAGCAGTTCTTC.

The chain uses TRBV3-1 (or the pseudogene TRBV3-2) and TRBJ2-5; 12 nucleotides line up with TRBD2. Germline V gene sequence: CDR1 LGHDT, CDR2 YNNKEL (reference sequence). The length of the CDR3 is 15 residues. V was pared by 8 bases and J by 5 bases, with 9 bases of the junction left unmatched. CDR3: CASSSRTSGGETQYF. The CDR3 coding sequence is TGTGCCAGCTCCTCGAGAACTAGCGGGGGGGAGACCCAGTACTTC.

On this clone itself: The junction departs from germline at one end; a sequencing error may be responsible. V is TRBV19 and J is TRBJ1-1; 8 positions match TRBD1. The CDR3 totals 14 residues. Per the germline V gene, CDR1 is LNHDA and CDR2 is SQIVND (reference sequence). The CDR3 DNA is TGTGCCAGTAGTAAGGACAGGGTGAAGACTGAAGCTTTCTTT. Translating it yields CASSKDRVKTEAFF.

The V call is TRBV6-5, the J call TRBJ2-7; 7 nucleotides line up with TRBD1. V was pared by 4 bases and J by 6 bases, with 12 bases of the junction left unmatched. From germline, CDR1 is MNHEY and CDR2 SVGAGI. This CDR3 spans 15 amino acids. DNA for the CDR3: TGTGCCAGCAGTTCCACCCGTCAGGGGGTCCTCGAGCAGTACGTC. This encodes CASSSTRQGVLEQYV.

The gene calls are TRBV5-1 and TRBJ2-3, with 9 bases fitting TRBD2. There are 15 residues in the CDR3. The V and J ends lost 4 bases and 4 bases, in that order; junction bases with no gene match: 7. From germline, CDR1 is SGHRS and CDR2 YFSETQ. The CDR3 region has the DNA TGCGCCAGCAGCCCAGCGGGACTAGCCCCAGATACGCAGTATTTT. Translation: CASSPAGLAPDTQYF.

The chain carries TRBV7-3 and TRBJ1-2; D may be TRBD1 (6 bases). V lost 2 bases and J lost 8, with 15 bases in between. Germline V gene data show CDR1 as SGHTA and CDR2 as FQGTGA. CDR3 length: 14 amino acids. The CDR3 DNA follows: TGTGCCAGCAGCTTACTGGGACACGGGGAGGGCTACACCTTC. It translates to CASSLLGHGEGYTF. Full variable domain (missing parts from reference TRBV7-3 and TRBJ1-2): GAGVSQTPSNKVTEKGKYVELRCDPISGHTALYWYRQSLGQGPEFLIYFQGTGAADDSGLPNDRFFAVRPEGSVSTLKIQRTERGDSAVYLCASSLLGHGEGYTFGSGTRLTVV.

This rearrangement joins TRBV10-3 to TRBJ2-7; tentative D call: TRBD1 (6 bases). CDR1 is ENHRY, CDR2 SYGVKD, per germline. The CDR3 spans 13 residues. Trimming shortened V by 5 bases and J by 8 bases, and 16 bases separated the two germline ends. CDR3 protein: CAISPGTPAQQYF. CDR3 in DNA: TGTGCCATCAGTCCCGGGACACCGGCCCAGCAGTACTTC.

This chain uses TRBV6-5 with TRBJ2-4, with D maybe TRBD2 (5 bases). Germline CDR1 reads MNHEY; CDR2 reads SVGAGI. This CDR3 has 13 residues. V lost 5 bases, J lost 3 bases, and 8 bases lay in between. The CDR3 DNA reads TGTGCCAGCAGTCCGGGGTACAAAAACATTCAGTACTTC. Translating gives CASSPGYKNIQYF.

The chain employs TRBV29-1 and TRBJ1-2; the match to TRBD1 covers 12 bases. The V gene's germline CDR1 is SQVTM and CDR2 ANQGSEA. The CDR3 is 13 residues long. V was pared by 4 bases and J by 8 bases, with 5 bases of the junction left unmatched. This CDR3 reads CSVGGTGGPGYTF. The CDR3 nucleotides read TGCAGCGTTGGTGGGACAGGGGGCCCAGGCTACACCTTC.

This clone appeared once. V usage is TRBV11-2 and J usage is TRBJ2-7, with a tentative D call TRBD2 (5 bases). Trimming removed 1 base from V and 2 bases from J, with 9 bases in between. CDR3 size: 14 residues. CDR1 is SGHAT and CDR2 is FQNNGV in the germline V gene. DNA for the CDR3: TGTGCCAGCAGCTTAGGTGACGGGGCCTACGAGCAGTACTTC. Amino acids: CASSLGDGAYEQYF.

This rearrangement joins TRBV3-1 (or the pseudogene TRBV3-2) to TRBJ1-4, with 8 bases that match TRBD1. J was trimmed by 10 bases and V by 4 bases; bases with no gene match: 5. The CDR3 runs 13 residues. CDR1 is LGHDT, CDR2 YNNKEL, per germline (reference sequence). The CDR3 is CASSRGQGGKLFF. CDR3 DNA: TGTGCCAGCAGCCGCGGACAGGGTGGAAAACTGTTTTTT.

The rearrangement uses TRBV7-9 and TRBJ2-1; possible D gene TRBD2, 5 bases. The V gene lost 4 bases and the J gene lost 4 bases, with 14 bases spanning the gap. Germline CDR1 is SEHNR and CDR2 is FQNEAQ (reference sequence). The CDR3 contains 15 residues. The CDR3 DNA follows: TGTGCCAGCAGCTCTCCCAGGACTTTATACAATGAGCAGTTCTTC. Translation: CASSSPRTLYNEQFF.

The chain combines TRBV5-1 with TRBJ1-6; TRBD1 is a possible D gene (6 bases). The CDR3 loop spans 15 amino acids. Trimming took 0 bases from V and 10 from J, leaving 14 bases between them. Germline values: CDR1 SGHRS, CDR2 YFSETQ. The CDR3 loop reads CASSLDRANGSPLHF. CDR3 coding DNA: TGCGCCAGCAGCTTGGACAGGGCTAATGGATCACCCCTCCACTTT.

The chain carries TRBV5-1 and TRBJ2-1, with 13 bases fitting TRBD2. Trimming removed 4 bases from V and 0 bases from J; junction bases left unmatched: 7. There are 18 residues in the CDR3. The germline gives CDR1 SGHRS, CDR2 YFSETQ. CDR3 nucleotide sequence: TGCGCCAGCAGCGAGGGGACTAGCGGGATCGCCTCCTACAATGAGCAGTTCTTC. Protein product: CASSEGTSGIASYNEQFF.

This rearrangement joins TRBV27 to TRBJ2-7; 7 positions match TRBD2. The CDR3 is made up of 14 amino acids. The germline gives CDR1 MNHEY, CDR2 SMNVEV (reference sequence). After removal of 6 bases from V and 6 bases from J, the junction contained 11 bases not matched to a gene. This chain's CDR3 is CASRRPGAGSEQYF. CDR3 sequence (DNA): TGTGCCAGCAGGCGACCGGGAGCGGGGTCCGAGCAGTACTTC.

This chain links TRBV18 with TRBJ2-1, with 7 bases that match TRBD2. The CDR3 totals 15 residues. Germline CDR1 and CDR2: KGHSH and LQKENI. Trimming took 6 bases from V and 8 from J; bases not matched to a gene: 13. CDR3 nucleotides: TGTGCCAGCTCCCCCGCCCGCGGGAGTGTTGATGAGCAGTTCTTC. It yields the protein CASSPARGSVDEQFF.

V usage is TRBV7-3 and J usage is TRBJ2-1; 8 bases are a match to TRBD2. Germline V gene data show CDR1 as SGHTA and CDR2 as FQGTGA. This CDR3 has 15 amino acids. V was clipped by 5 bases and J by 5 bases; unmatched bases: 8. The CDR3 DNA reads TGTGCCAGCAGCCCCGCGGCGGGAGGCAACAATGAGCAGTTCTTC. Translation gives CASSPAAGGNNEQFF.

The chain is built from TRBV13 and TRBJ1-1, with 9 positions matching TRBD1. Trimming cost V 5 bases and J 9 bases; bases outside gene matches: 7. The CDR3 consists of 13 residues. Germline lookup yields CDR1 PRHDT and CDR2 FYEKMQ (reference sequence). For the CDR3, the DNA is TGTGCCAGCAGCACCCCGGGACAGGGCCAAGCTTTCTTT. Its translation: CASSTPGQGQAFF.

J is TRBJ1-2 and V is TRBV6-5; no firm D call. Trimming removed 8 bases at V and 4 bases at J, with 8 bases between. This CDR3 is built from 11 residues. CDR1 is MNHEY, CDR2 SVGAGI, per germline. CDR3 residues: CASHVLYGYTF. The CDR3 region has the DNA TGTGCCAGCCATGTACTCTATGGCTACACCTTC.